This T cell receptor beta chain came from a study of vaccination and CD4 T cells after COVID-19 (dated by TCRdb to between 2020 and 2023). Notes on the research overall: Every convalescent patient had a positive nasal swab PCR test for SARS-CoV-2, with mild disease in under ten patients and severe disease in one. Participants received two doses of either the Pfizer-BioNTech BNT162b2 vaccine (n=8) or the Moderna mRNA-1273 vaccine (n=2). Post-COVID blood samples were collected from convalescent patients a median of approximately 100 days after diagnosis, with a range of about 30 to 170 days. For stimulating the cultures, overlapping spike peptide pools were used, derived from SARS-CoV-2 as well as from the common cold coronaviruses HCoV-NL63, HCoV-OC43 and HCoV-229E. Six males and four females were included in the convalescent cohort, with two Hispanic individuals, seven Caucasians, two Asians and one multiracial person represented. Post-vaccine blood samples were collected a median of about 72 days after the second vaccine dose, ranging from roughly 14 to 241 days. In approximately eleven COVID-19 convalescent patients and a handful of infection-naive healthy vaccine recipients, the spike-specific CD4+ TCR repertoire before mRNA vaccination was compared with the repertoire after mRNA vaccination. Control cultures used a CEFX viral epitope pool as positive control, an HIV-1 Nef peptide pool as negative control, or no peptide. General findings and caveats noted by the study authors: Relatively few convalescent patients were included in the study, and early timepoints after natural infection were not analyzed. Of the vaccine-specific clones found in convalescent patients, nearly all (304 of 307) were mono-reactive for SARS-CoV-2 spike instead of being cross-reactive with common cold coronaviruses. The median count of SARS-CoV-2-reactive clonotypes went up from 21 after infection to 35 to 40 after vaccination, although the change was not significant. Among the post-vaccine SARS-CoV-2-reactive clones in convalescent patients, a median approximately 90% showed up only after vaccination, which suggests vaccine-specific priming.

The intended sense of this specimen's treatment or condition label: 10-day PBMC culture with coronavirus spike peptide pools or control peptides (ViraFEST assay). To expand antigen-specific T cells with peptide pools and then pick out the expanded clonotypes through TCR sequencing, the study relied on the ViraFEST assay. The convalescent patients' positive SARS-CoV-2 PCR tests fell between March and December 2020, which was before the Alpha, Beta and Delta variants emerged in the United States. PBMCs were cultured at about 2 million per well in IMDM supplemented with roughly 5% human AB serum and approximately 10 IU/ml IL-2, with approximately 10 ug/ml peptide pools added. Half of the culture medium was replaced with fresh IL-2-containing medium on days 3 and 7. After around 11 days of culture, CD4+ T cells were isolated by negative selection using the EasySep CD4+ T cell isolation kit. Ficoll-Paque Plus gradient centrifugation was used to isolate PBMCs from whole blood, and the isolated PBMCs were then either used fresh or cryopreserved at -140C. In general, triplicate wells were set up for every culture condition.

As for this clonotype: Its specific antigen is unknown. The input lacks base qualities; no much larger clone sits a single base away.

Preparation of the library involved PCR. DNA from cultured CD4+ T cells underwent TCR sequencing with the Oncomine TCR Beta short-read assay at the Johns Hopkins FTIC core. The QIAamp micro DNA kit was used to extract genomic DNA from the cultured CD4+ T cells. Oncomine TCR Beta libraries from cultured CD4+ T cells were pooled with unique dual indexes and sequenced on an Illumina iSeq 100. From the authors' description of their analysis: Non-productive sequences were filtered out, and CDR3s that did not start with C, did not end with F or W, or were shorter than 7 amino acids were discarded. The MANAFEST web application was used to identify antigen-specific clonotypes by comparing peptide-stimulated wells against reference wells and other culture wells. Positive clones required FDR below 0.05, an odds ratio above 5, and productive frequency above 0.1% in at least two of three replicate wells. Cross-reactive clonotypes were defined as significantly expanded in both SARS-CoV-2 spike wells and at least one common cold coronavirus spike condition. Using R version 3.6.1, CDR3 homology was evaluated through Levenshtein distances (stringdist) along with unrooted phylogenetic trees (ape). TCRdb reprocessing: public reads trimmed at Q25 with fastp, clones called with MiXCR, in-frame beta chains kept. Here each entry gathers all rows of one CDR3 protein and keeps the most common genes and DNA. The V and J calls follow TCRdb's processing rather than the paper's. Here the sample has about 18,000 distinct CDR3 sequences; roughly 45% occur a single time. Less than 8.5% of the sample is taken by the ten largest.

From its cysteine to its phenylalanine, the CDR3 spans 15 amino acids. Here the CDR3 DNA is all that survives: 45 bases in frame from base 1. The germline V gene sets CDR1 to MGHRA and CDR2 to YSYEKL. V is pruned by 2 bases and J by 5 bases, leaving 8 bases of the junction without a gene match. Recombination linked TRBV4-1 to TRBJ1-2; 7 bases in the middle match TRBD1. The sample consisted of CD4+ T cells from blood, cultured in vitro. The receptor's source is a human donor who had recovered from COVID-19. The CDR3 is CASSQPLTGFYGYTF. The nucleotide sequence reads TGCGCCAGCAGCCAACCTCTGACAGGGTTTTATGGCTACACCTTC.